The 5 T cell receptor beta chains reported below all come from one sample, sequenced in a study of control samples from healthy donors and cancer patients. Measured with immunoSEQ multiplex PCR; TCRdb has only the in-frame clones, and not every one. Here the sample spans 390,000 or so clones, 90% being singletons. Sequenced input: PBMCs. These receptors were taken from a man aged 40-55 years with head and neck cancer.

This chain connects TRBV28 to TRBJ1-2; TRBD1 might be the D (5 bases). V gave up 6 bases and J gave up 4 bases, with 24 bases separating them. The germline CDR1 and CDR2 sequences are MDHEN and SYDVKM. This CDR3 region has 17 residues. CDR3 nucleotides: TGTGCCAGCAGGTTCCTCGCCGTCGGACAAAAAGGCTATGGCTACACCTTC. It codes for CASRFLAVGQKGYGYTF.

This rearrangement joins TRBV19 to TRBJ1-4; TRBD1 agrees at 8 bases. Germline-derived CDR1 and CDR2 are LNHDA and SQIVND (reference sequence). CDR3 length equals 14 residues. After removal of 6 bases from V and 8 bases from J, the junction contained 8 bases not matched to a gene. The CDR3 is CASREDRAKEKLFF. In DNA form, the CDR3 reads TGTGCCAGTAGGGAGGACAGGGCAAAAGAAAAACTGTTTTTT. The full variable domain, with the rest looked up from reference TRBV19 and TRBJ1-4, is DGGITQSPKYLFRKEGQNVTLSCEQNLNHDAMYWYRQDPGQGLRLIYYSQIVNDFQKGDIAEGYSVSREKKESFPLTVTSAQKNPTAFYLCASREDRAKEKLFFGSGTQLSVL.

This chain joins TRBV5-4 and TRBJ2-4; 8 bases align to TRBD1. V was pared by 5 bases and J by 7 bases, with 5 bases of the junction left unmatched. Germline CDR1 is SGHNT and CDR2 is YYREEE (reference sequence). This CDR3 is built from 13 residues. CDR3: CASRQDRVNIQYF. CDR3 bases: TGTGCCAGCAGACAGGACAGGGTTAACATTCAGTACTTC. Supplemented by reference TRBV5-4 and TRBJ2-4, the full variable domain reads ETGVTQSPTHLIKTRGQQVTLRCSSQSGHNTVSWYQQALGQGPQFIFQYYREEENGRGNFPPRFSGLQFPNYSSELNVNALELDDSALYLCASRQDRVNIQYFGAGTRLSVL.

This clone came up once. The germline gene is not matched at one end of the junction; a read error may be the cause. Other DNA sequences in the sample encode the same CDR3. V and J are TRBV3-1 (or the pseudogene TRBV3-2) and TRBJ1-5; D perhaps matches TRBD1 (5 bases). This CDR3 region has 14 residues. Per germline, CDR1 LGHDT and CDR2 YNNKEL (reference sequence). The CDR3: CASSQVGASQPQHF. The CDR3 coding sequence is TGCGCCAGCAGCCAAGTCGGGGCAAGTCAGCCCCAGCATTTT.

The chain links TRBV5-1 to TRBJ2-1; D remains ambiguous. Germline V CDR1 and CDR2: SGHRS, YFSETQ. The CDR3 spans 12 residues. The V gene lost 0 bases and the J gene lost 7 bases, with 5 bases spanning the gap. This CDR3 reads CASSLVENEQFF. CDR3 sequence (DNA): TGCGCCAGCAGCTTGGTTGAGAATGAGCAGTTCTTC.